This T cell receptor (beta chain) stems from a study of shared clonotypes between healthy human individuals. As concerns this clone: The antigen is unknown.

Study findings and constraints: Donor scarcity curtailed the genetic and exposure-history diversity represented herein. Non-shared clonotypes had lower generation probabilities than those shared by all four donors.

This table comes from immunoSEQ multiplex PCR, and its TCRdb copy is limited to in-frame clones, with some not included. Found here are roughly 1,500,000 clones, 98% of them singletons; the top ten hold 0.3% to 0.45%. Trimming at V came to 4 bases and at J to 9 bases, leaving 9 bases not matched to a gene. The CDR3 extends over 15 amino acids. CDR1 and CDR2 (germline): SGHRS, YFSETQ. This clonotype originated in a man in his thirties or forties in good health. Sequenced material: naive CD4+ T cells sorted from blood. Regarding subset: CD45RA+ positively selected. The chain carries TRBV5-1 and TRBJ2-1; 11 nucleotides align to TRBD2. This CDR3 reads CASSLTSGSFGEQFF. CDR3 coding DNA: TGCGCCAGCAGCCTTACTAGCGGGAGTTTTGGTGAGCAGTTCTTC.